The rows below give T cell receptor beta chains drawn from one sample of a study of cytomegalovirus exposure and HLA in healthy donors. The repertoire was sequenced with immunoSEQ multiplex PCR; TCRdb's copy has only in-frame clones and lacks some. Of fewer than 250,000 clones in the sample, almost 80% are singletons; the top ten hold less than 2%. Material: PBMCs. These receptors were taken from a male donor in good health and CMV-seronegative. Both conserved end residues are part of each CDR3. Fields, in order: clone size, J gene, D gene, V gene, CDR3 length, CDR3 DNA, CDR3 protein. A D gene is named only where the DNA matches it firmly. Size values are once, few and many counts, or a class for expanded clones, and some rows have none.

>.|TRBJ2-7|TRBD2|TRBV18|15
TGTGCCAGCTCACCACCGGCGGGGGGGACCTACGAGCAGTACTTC
CASSPPAGGTYEQYF
>.|TRBJ1-1|TRBD1|TRBV5-1|15
TGCGCCAGCAGCGGGGGACAGTCTATGAACACTGAAGCTTTCTTT
CASSGGQSMNTEAFF
>.|TRBJ1-1|TRBD1|TRBV5-1|17
TGCGCCAGCAGCTTGGCGGGACAGGGGTCTTTGAACACTGAAGCTTTCTTT
CASSLAGQGSLNTEAFF
>.|TRBJ1-1|.|TRBV19|15
TGTGCCAGTAGTAACCGGGCGGGGGTAAGGGGTGAAGCTTTCTTT
CASSNRAGVRGEAFF
>.|TRBJ1-3|.|TRBV11-2|16
TGTGCCAGCAGCTCGGAACAGGGTTTTTATGGAAACACCATATATTTT
CASSSEQGFYGNTIYF
>.|TRBJ2-7|.|TRBV5-6|14
TGTGCCAGCAGCTGGACAAACCAGGAATACGAGCAGTACTTC
CASSWTNQEYEQYF
>once|TRBJ2-3|.|TRBV30|13
TGTGCCTGGAGTCCGACTAGACGAGATACGCAGTATTTT
CAWSPTRRDTQYF
>few|TRBJ1-6|TRBD1|TRBV6-5|13
TGTGCCAGCATGGACAGGGGAGATTCACCCCTCCACTTT
CASMDRGDSPLHF
>few|TRBJ1-2|.|TRBV7-5|18
TGTGCCAGAAGCACCCCCCACCGGGACAACCAATACAACTATGGCTACACCTTC
CARSTPHRDNQYNYGYTF
>.|TRBJ2-1|TRBD2|TRBV7-9|16
TGTTCCAGCAGACTAGGACTAGCGGGTACCCGGGATGAGCAGTTCTTC
CSSRLGLAGTRDEQFF
>.|TRBJ2-7|.|TRBV5-6|13
TGTGCCAGCAGCTTGGACAGGGACTACGAGCAGTACTTC
CASSLDRDYEQYF
>.|TRBJ2-5|.|TRBV5-1|13
TGCGCCAGCAGCCTAGGACAGCAAGAGACCCAGTACTTC
CASSLGQQETQYF
>.|TRBJ1-2|.|TRBV27|14
TGTGCCAGCAGTTTATCGACAGGTTCCTATGGCTACACCTTC
CASSLSTGSYGYTF
>.|TRBJ2-3|TRBD2|TRBV5-1|15
TGCGCCAGCAGCTTAATCGCGGGGGGCACAGATACGCAGTATTTT
CASSLIAGGTDTQYF
>.|TRBJ2-7|TRBD1|TRBV2|12
TGTGCCAGCAGTCTACCGGGGGACAGGTCGAACTTC
CASSLPGDRSNF
>.|TRBJ2-2|TRBD2|TRBV9|18
TGTGCCAGCAGCGTAGCCGTTAGCGGGAGAAGTGGGTCCGGGGAGCTGTTTTTT
CASSVAVSGRSGSGELFF
>.|TRBJ1-2|.|TRBV10-3|13
TGTGCCATCAGGTCGGGGGATATGTATGGCTACACCTTC
CAIRSGDMYGYTF
>.|TRBJ2-7|TRBD2|TRBV6-1|14
TGTGCCAGCAGTGCGGGGGGGCTCCCCTACGAGCAGTACTTC
CASSAGGLPYEQYF
>.|TRBJ2-3|TRBD2|TRBV29-1|15
TGCAGCGTCCGGCCAGCGGGAGTTAGCACAGATACGCAGTATTTT
CSVRPAGVSTDTQYF
>few|TRBJ2-7|TRBD1|TRBV28|14
TGTGCCAGCAGTTCGGGACAGGGCGCAAACGAGCAGTACTTC
CASSSGQGANEQYF
>.|TRBJ1-2|TRBD1|TRBV18|15
TGTGCCAGCTCACCAGGGACAGCTTCTAACTATGGCTGCACCTTC
CASSPGTASNYGCTF
>.|TRBJ2-7|TRBD1|TRBV5-1|14
TGCGCCAGCAGCTTCGGACAGGGGGTCTACGAGCAGTACTTC
CASSFGQGVYEQYF
>.|TRBJ2-2|.|TRBV2|15
TGTGCCAGCCGACGGTTACAGGGGAACACCGGGGAGCTGTTTTTT
CASRRLQGNTGELFF
>.|TRBJ2-7|TRBD1|TRBV5-8|14
TGTGCCAGCAGCGGACCGACAGGGCTGAACGAGCAGTACTTC
CASSGPTGLNEQYF
>once|TRBJ1-1|.|TRBV19|12
TGTGCCAGTAGTTTATTGAACACTGAAGCTTTCTTT
CASSLLNTEAFF
>.|TRBJ1-5|.|TRBV7-2|14
TGTGCCAGCAGCTTATCAGGGGCCGATCAGCCCCAGCATTTT
CASSLSGADQPQHF
>.|TRBJ2-3|TRBD2|TRBV5-5|15
TGTGCCAGCACCTCTGGGCTAGCGGGGGTAGATACGCAGTATTTT
CASTSGLAGVDTQYF
>.|TRBJ1-2|.|TRBV25-1|15
TGTGCCAGCAGTGCAATGTCTCAGGGATACTATGGCTACACCTTC
CASSAMSQGYYGYTF
>.|TRBJ1-1|.|TRBV21-1|15
TGTGCCAGCAGGTTGATAGGACAGAAGAACACTGAAGCTTTCTTT
CASRLIGQKNTEAFF
>.|TRBJ1-2|.|TRBV2|14
TGTGCCAGCAGTGAAAGACCGGACAGCGATGGCTACACCTTC
CASSERPDSDGYTF